This T cell receptor beta chain was sequenced in a study of CXCR3-negative and CXCR3-positive naive CD8 T cells. Overall study findings and caveats: TRB CDR3 properties served as the basis for inferring TCR strength, and surface CD5 was comparable between naive subsets. Memory CD8+ cells showed much lower diversity, while both naive subsets were comparably high.

UMI-labeled 5' RACE TRB cDNA libraries were prepared from the cells. From the 5' RACE reads, TCRdb lists one entry per CDR3 protein and no DNA. The data include approximately 38,000 distinct CDR3 sequences; the top ten clones carry approximately 7.7%. Turning to this clonotype: Its antigen is unidentified.

The CDR3 runs to 16 residues. Germline CDR1 is MNHEY and CDR2 is SVGAGI. Sequencing was done on a sample of memory CD8+ T cells from blood. The rearrangement links TRBV6-5 to TRBJ2-1; TCRdb's D gene call, TRBD1, goes unchecked for lack of DNA. This clonotype was sampled from a human donor in good health. Some clones in this sample may be carry-over from other donors' samples. The CDR3 region is CASSYPGGGGGNEQFF.